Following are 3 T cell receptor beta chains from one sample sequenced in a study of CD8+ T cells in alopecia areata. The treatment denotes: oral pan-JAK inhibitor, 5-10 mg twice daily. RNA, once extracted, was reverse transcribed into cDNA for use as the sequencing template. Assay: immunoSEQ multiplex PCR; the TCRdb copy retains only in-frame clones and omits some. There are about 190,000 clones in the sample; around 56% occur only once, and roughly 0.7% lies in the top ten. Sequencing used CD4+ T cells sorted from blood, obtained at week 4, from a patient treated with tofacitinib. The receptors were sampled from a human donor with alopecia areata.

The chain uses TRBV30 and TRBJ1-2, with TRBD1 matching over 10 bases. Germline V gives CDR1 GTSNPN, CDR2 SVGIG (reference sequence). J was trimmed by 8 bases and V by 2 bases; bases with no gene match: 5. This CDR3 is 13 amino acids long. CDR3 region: CAWSRGTGDGYTF. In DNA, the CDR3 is TGTGCCTGGAGTCGAGGGACAGGGGACGGCTACACCTTC.

The CDR3, as DNA: TGTGCCTGGAGCGGACTAGCGGGAGGGGTCGGGGAGCTGTTTTTT. It encodes CAWSGLAGGVGELFF. The rearrangement uses TRBV30 and TRBJ2-2, with TRBD2 matching 15 bases. With V trimmed by 3 bases and J by 7 bases, 3 bases remained unmatched. The CDR3 totals 15 residues. Germline CDR1 reads GTSNPN; CDR2 reads SVGIG (reference sequence).

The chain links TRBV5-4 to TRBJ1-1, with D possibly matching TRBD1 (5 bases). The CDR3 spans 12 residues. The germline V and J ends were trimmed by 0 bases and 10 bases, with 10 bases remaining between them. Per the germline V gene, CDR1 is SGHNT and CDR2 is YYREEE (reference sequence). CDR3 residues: CASSLGRRGAFF. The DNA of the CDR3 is TGTGCCAGCAGCTTGGGACGTAGGGGAGCTTTCTTT.